This TCR beta chain was found in a study of blood T cells in healthy people across ages. The CDR3 sequence is 15 residues long. CDR1 MGHRA and CDR2 YSYEKL come from the germline V gene. Trimming left V 5 bases short and J 3 bases short, with 15 bases between. A sample-barcoded 5' primer and a J-beta primer mix were used in a second PCR of roughly 7 to 12 cycles. From the 5' RACE reads, TCRdb called clonotypes with MiXCR, one entry per CDR3 protein. The table lists some 1.4 million distinct CDR3 sequences, about 43% of them singletons. The TCR sequence derives from a woman younger than 35 in good health. The chain uses TRBV4-1 and TRBJ2-3; a possible D gene is TRBD2 (6 bases). The sample comprised blood. This CDR3 reads CASSWTTGSTDTQYF. In nucleotides, the CDR3 is TGCGCCAGCAGCTGGACTACCGGGTCGACAGATACGCAGTATTTT.